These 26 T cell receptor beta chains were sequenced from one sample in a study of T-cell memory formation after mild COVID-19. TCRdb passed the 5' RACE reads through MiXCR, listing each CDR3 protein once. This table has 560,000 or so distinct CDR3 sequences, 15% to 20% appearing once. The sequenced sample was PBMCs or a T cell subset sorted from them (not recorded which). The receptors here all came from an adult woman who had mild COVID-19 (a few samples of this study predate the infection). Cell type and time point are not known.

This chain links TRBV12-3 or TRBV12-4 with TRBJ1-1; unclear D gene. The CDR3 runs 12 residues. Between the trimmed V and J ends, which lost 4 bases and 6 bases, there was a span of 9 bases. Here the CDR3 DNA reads TGTGCCAGCAGTTCCGAGTCCCCTGAAGCTTTCTTT. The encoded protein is CASSSESPEAFF.

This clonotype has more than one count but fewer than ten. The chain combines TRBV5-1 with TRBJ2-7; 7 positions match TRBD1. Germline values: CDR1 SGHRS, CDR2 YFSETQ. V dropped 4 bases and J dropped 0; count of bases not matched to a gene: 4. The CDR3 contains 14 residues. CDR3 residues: CASSPQGPSYEQYF. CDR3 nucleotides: TGCGCCAGCAGCCCACAGGGGCCCTCCTACGAGCAGTACTTC. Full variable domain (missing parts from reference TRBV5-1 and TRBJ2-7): KAGVTQTPRYLIKTRGQQVTLSCSPISGHRSVSWYQQTPGQGLQFLFEYFSETQRNKGNFPGRFSGRQFSNSRSEMNVSTLELGDSALYLCASSPQGPSYEQYFGPGTRLTVT.

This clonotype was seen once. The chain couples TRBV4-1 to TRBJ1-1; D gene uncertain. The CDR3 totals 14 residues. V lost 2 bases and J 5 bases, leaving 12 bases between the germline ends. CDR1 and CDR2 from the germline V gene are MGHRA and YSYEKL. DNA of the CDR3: TGCGCCAGCAGCCAACTCTCGGGTGAAACTGAAGCTTTCTTT. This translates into CASSQLSGETEAFF.

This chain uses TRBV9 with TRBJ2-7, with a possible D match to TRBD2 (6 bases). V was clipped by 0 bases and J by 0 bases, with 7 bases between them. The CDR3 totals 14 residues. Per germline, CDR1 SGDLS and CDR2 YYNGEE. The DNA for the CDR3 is TGTGCCAGCAGCGTAGCTAGCGCCTCCTACGAGCAGTACTTC. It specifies CASSVASASYEQYF. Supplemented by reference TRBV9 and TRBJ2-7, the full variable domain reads DSGVTQTPKHLITATGQRVTLRCSPRSGDLSVYWYQQSLDQGLQFLIQYYNGEERAKGNILERFSAQQFPDLHSELNLSSLELGDSALYFCASSVASASYEQYFGPGTRLTVT.

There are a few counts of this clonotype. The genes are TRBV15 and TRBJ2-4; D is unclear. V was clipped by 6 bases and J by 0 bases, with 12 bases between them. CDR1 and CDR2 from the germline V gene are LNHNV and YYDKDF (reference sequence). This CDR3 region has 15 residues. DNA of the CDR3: TGTGCCACCAGTGGGGAACGGCTAGCCAAAAACATTCAGTACTTC. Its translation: CATSGERLAKNIQYF.

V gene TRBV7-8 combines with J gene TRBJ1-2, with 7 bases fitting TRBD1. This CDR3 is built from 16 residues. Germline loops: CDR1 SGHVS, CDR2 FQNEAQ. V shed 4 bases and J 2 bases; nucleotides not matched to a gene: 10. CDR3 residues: CASSSHHRGLNYGYTF. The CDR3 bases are TGTGCCAGCAGCTCCCATCACAGGGGACTAAACTATGGCTACACCTTC.

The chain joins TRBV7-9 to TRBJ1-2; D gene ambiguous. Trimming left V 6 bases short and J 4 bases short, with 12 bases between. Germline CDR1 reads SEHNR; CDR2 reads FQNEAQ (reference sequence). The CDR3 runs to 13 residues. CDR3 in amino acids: CASRTRWGYGYTF. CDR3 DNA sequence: TGTGCCAGCAGGACGCGGTGGGGCTATGGCTACACCTTC.

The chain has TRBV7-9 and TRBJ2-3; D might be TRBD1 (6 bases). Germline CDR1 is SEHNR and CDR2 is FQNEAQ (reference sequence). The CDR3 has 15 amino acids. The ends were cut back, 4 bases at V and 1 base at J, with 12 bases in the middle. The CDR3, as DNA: TGTGCCAGCAGCTCAGGGGTGTTAGGCACAGATACGCAGTATTTT. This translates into CASSSGVLGTDTQYF.

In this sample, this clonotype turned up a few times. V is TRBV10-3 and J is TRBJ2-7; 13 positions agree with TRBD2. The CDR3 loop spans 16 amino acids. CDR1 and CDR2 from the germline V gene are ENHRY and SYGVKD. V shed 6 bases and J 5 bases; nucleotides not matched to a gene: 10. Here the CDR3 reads CAIRVGLAGVGNEQYF. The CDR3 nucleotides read TGTGCCATCAGGGTAGGACTAGCGGGAGTCGGAAACGAGCAGTACTTC.

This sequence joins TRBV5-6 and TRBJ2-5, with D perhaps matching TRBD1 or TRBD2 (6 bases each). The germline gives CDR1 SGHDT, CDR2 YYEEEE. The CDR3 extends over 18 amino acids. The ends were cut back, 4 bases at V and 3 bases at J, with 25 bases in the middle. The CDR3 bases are TGTGCCAGCAGCCCATACAGGGTTTCGGCCCGGAGGGAAGAGACCCAGTACTTC. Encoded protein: CASSPYRVSARREETQYF.

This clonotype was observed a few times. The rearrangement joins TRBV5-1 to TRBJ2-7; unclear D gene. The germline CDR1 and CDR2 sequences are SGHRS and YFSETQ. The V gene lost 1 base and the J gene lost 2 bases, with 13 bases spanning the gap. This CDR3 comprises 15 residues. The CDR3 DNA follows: TGCGCCAGCAGCTTGTCACCGACGGAGACCTACGAGCAGTACTTC. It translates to CASSLSPTETYEQYF.

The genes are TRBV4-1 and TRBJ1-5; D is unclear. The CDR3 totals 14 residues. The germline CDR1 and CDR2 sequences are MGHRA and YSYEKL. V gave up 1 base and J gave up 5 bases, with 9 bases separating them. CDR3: CASSQGRRDQPQHF. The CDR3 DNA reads TGCGCCAGCAGCCAAGGAAGACGGGATCAGCCCCAGCATTTT.

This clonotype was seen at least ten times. The CDR3 spells CASSPPPGLQETQYF. CDR3 bases: TGTGCCAGCTCACCCCCTCCGGGACTACAAGAGACCCAGTACTTC. The rearrangement joins TRBV18 to TRBJ2-5; the match to TRBD2 covers 7 bases. The germline gives CDR1 KGHSH, CDR2 LQKENI. J lost 2 bases, V lost 3 bases, and 6 bases had no gene match. The CDR3 loop spans 15 amino acids.

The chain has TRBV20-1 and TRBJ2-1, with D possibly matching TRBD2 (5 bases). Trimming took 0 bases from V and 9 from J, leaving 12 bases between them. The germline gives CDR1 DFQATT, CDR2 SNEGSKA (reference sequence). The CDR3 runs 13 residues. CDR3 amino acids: CSARDPLEGEQFF. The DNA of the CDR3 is TGCAGTGCTAGAGACCCCCTAGAGGGTGAGCAGTTCTTC.

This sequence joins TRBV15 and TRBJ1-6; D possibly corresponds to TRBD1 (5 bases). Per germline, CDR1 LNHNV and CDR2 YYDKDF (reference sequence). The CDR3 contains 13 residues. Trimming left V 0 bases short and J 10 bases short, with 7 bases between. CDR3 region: CATSREGLSPLHF. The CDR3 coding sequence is TGTGCCACCAGCAGAGAGGGACTATCACCCCTCCACTTT.

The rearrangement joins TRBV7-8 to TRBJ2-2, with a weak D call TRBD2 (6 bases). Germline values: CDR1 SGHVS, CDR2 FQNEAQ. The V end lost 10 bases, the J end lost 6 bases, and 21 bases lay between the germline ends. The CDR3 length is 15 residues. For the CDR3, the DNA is TGTGCCATCCACGGAGGGAGATCTGCCCCCGGGGAGCTGTTTTTT. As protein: CAIHGGRSAPGELFF.

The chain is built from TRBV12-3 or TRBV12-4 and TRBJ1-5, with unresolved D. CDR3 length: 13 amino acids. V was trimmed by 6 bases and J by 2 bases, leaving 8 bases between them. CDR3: CASSPLGNQPQHF. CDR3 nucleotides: TGTGCCAGCAGCCCCCTTGGCAATCAGCCCCAGCATTTT.

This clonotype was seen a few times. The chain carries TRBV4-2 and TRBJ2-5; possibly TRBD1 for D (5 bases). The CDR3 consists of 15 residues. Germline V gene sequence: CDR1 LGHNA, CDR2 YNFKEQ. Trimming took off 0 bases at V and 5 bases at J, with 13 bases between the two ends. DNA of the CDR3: TGTGCCAGCAGCCAAGATTTCGGCAGGGCGGAGACCCAGTACTTC. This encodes CASSQDFGRAETQYF.

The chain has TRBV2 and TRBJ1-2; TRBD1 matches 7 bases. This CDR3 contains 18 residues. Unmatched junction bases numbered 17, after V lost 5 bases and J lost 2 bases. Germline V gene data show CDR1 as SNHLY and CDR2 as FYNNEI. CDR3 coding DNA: TGTGCCAGCAGTTTGGCCGGGACAGTTAGCAGTATGAACTATGGCTACACCTTC. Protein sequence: CASSLAGTVSSMNYGYTF.

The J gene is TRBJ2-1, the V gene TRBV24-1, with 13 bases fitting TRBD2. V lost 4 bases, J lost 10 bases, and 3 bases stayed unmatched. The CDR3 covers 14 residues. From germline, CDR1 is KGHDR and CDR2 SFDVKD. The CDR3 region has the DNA TGTGCCACCAGTGACCTGGGACTAGCGGGAGAGCAGTTCTTC. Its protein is CATSDLGLAGEQFF.

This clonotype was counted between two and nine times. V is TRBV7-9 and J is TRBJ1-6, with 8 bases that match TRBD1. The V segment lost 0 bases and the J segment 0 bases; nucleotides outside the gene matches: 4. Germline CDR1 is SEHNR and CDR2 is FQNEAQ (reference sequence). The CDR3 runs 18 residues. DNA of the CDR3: TGTGCCAGCAGCTTAGCGGGTACAGGGGGCTCCTATAATTCACCCCTCCACTTT. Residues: CASSLAGTGGSYNSPLHF.

The CDR3: CASSERAVYEQYF. DNA for the CDR3: TGTGCCAGCAGTGAGAGGGCGGTTTACGAGCAGTACTTC. The rearrangement uses TRBV6-1 and TRBJ2-7, with a possible D match to TRBD2 (5 bases). CDR3 size: 13 residues. Germline V gene data show CDR1 as MNHNS and CDR2 as SASEGT. V lost 3 bases and J lost 4, with 10 bases in between.

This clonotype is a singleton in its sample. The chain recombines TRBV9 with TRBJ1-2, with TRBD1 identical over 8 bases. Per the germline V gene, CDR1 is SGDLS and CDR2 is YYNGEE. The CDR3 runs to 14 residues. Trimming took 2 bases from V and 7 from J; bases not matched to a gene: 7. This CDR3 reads CASSVNRGTCGYTF. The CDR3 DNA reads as TGTGCCAGCAGCGTCAACAGGGGGACGTGTGGCTACACCTTC.

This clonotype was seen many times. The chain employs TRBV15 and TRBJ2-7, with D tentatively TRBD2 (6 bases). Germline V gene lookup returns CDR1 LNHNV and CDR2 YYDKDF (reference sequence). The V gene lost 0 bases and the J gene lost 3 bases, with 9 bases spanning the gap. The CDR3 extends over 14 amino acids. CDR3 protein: CATSREGGDYEQYF. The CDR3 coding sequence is TGTGCCACCAGCAGAGAGGGGGGAGACTACGAGCAGTACTTC.

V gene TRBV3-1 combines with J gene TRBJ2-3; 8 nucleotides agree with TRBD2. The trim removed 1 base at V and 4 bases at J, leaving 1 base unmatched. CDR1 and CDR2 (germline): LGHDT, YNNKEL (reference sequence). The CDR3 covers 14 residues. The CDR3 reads CASSQALAADTQYF. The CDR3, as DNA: TGTGCCAGCAGCCAAGCACTAGCGGCAGATACGCAGTATTTT.

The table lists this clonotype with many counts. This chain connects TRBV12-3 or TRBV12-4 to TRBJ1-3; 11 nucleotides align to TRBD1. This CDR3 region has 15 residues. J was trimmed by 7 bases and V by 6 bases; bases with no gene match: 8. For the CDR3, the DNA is TGTGCCAGCAGCCCCGGGACAGGGGGAGTGAACACCATATATTTT. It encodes CASSPGTGGVNTIYF.